Listed below are T cell receptor beta chains from one sample, sequenced in a study of T cells in Graves' hyperthyroidism and ophthalmopathy. From the multiplex PCR reads, TCRdb called clonotypes with MiXCR, one entry per CDR3 protein. The data hold approximately 600,000 distinct CDR3 sequences, with around 15% observed a single time. Sequences were obtained from blood. The receptors shown here come from a woman in her 30s with Graves' hyperthyroidism. Each CDR3 is given with its conserved first and last residue. The D gene is left open where the match is weak. Where a row states a size, it is once, few, many or the class of an expanded clone; other rows omit it.

cdr3_nt cdr3_aa d_call j_call clone_size v_call
TGTGCCAGCAGCGCCGGGACTAGCCAACTGAGGGATACGCAGTATTTT CASSAGTSQLRDTQYF TRBD2 TRBJ2-3 few TRBV9
TGCGCCAGCAGCCCGGGTGGGGCCAGCTCCTACGAGCAGTACTTC CASSPGGASSYEQYF . TRBJ2-7 many TRBV5-1
TGTGCCAGCAGACCCTGGAACCTGGAGACCCAGTACTTC CASRPWNLETQYF . TRBJ2-5 many TRBV12-3/TRBV12-4
TGTGCCAGCTCATCACCTCTGGGGGAGCAGTACTTC CASSSPLGEQYF . TRBJ2-7 many TRBV18
TGTGCCAGCAGCCCCGTCCAGGGGGGTCAAGAGACCCAGTACTTC CASSPVQGGQETQYF . TRBJ2-5 many TRBV7-2
TGTGCCAGCAGCTTGGCAGGTCAGGAAAAACTGTTTTTT CASSLAGQEKLFF . TRBJ1-4 . TRBV5-5
TGTGCCAGCAGTTACCGGACATCGCGGGAGACCCAGTACTTC CASSYRTSRETQYF . TRBJ2-5 many TRBV6-2/TRBV6-3
TGTGCCAGTAGTGACATATCGAACACCGGGGAGCTGTTTTTT CASSDISNTGELFF . TRBJ2-2 few TRBV19
TGTGCCAGCTCACCTCCCGTTTGGGAGACCCAGTACTTC CASSPPVWETQYF . TRBJ2-5 few TRBV18
TGCGCCAGCAGCTTGGCGGGCGGGTATACGCAGTATTTT CASSLAGGYTQYF . TRBJ2-3 many TRBV5-1
TGTGCCAGCAGTTTGACAGGGGGGCTCACTGAAGCTTTCTTT CASSLTGGLTEAFF TRBD1 TRBJ1-1 . TRBV12-3/TRBV12-4
TGTGCCAGCAGTCTTGGCGGGACTAGCCCCTATGAGCAGTTCTTC CASSLGGTSPYEQFF TRBD2 TRBJ2-1 many TRBV6-2/TRBV6-3
TGCGCCAGCAGCTTGGATGGGGGCGTAGTCTCCTATAATTCACCCCTCCACTTT CASSLDGGVVSYNSPLHF . TRBJ1-6 . TRBV5-1
TGCGCCAGCAGCCATCGGGACCGTAGCACAGATACGCAGTATTTT CASSHRDRSTDTQYF . TRBJ2-3 many TRBV4-1
TGTGCCAGCAGTGTGGGCAGGAGTACCTATGGCTACACCTTC CASSVGRSTYGYTF . TRBJ1-2 . TRBV12-3/TRBV12-4
TGTGCCAGCTCACCCTTAAGCACAGATACGCAGTATTTT CASSPLSTDTQYF . TRBJ2-3 many TRBV18
TGTGCCAGCAGTTACCCATACTATCGACTAGGCGGGAGGGCCGTGGCCGGGGAGCTGTTTTTT CASSYPYYRLGGRAVAGELFF TRBD2 TRBJ2-2 few TRBV6-2/TRBV6-3
TGTGCCACCAGACAGGGTTCGAACGGGGAGCTGTTTTTT CATRQGSNGELFF TRBD1 TRBJ2-2 . TRBV2
TGTGCCCGCAGCCCTCGGACAGGGACCTACGAGCAGTACTTC CARSPRTGTYEQYF TRBD1 TRBJ2-7 . TRBV11-2
TGTGCCAGCAGCTTAGCGGAACTAGCGGGGGCCCAAGCGCAGTACTTC CASSLAELAGAQAQYF TRBD2 TRBJ2-7 many TRBV7-2
TGTGCCAGCAGCTGGGGACTAGCTGTCGAGCAGTACTTC CASSWGLAVEQYF TRBD2 TRBJ2-7 . TRBV7-9
TGTGCCAGCAGGACAGGGGCCAATCAGCCCCAGCATTTT CASRTGANQPQHF TRBD1 TRBJ1-5 many TRBV6-1
TGTGCCAGCAGCGTAGCCCCGGGACAGTCCTACGAGCAGTACTTC CASSVAPGQSYEQYF TRBD1 TRBJ2-7 few TRBV9
TGCAGCGTTGAAGGATCCCGGGACAACTCCTACGAGCAGTACTTC CSVEGSRDNSYEQYF . TRBJ2-7 . TRBV29-1
TGTGCCAGCAGTTCTCCAGCCCGGGACAATGTCTATGGCTACACCTTC CASSSPARDNVYGYTF . TRBJ1-2 . TRBV6-2/TRBV6-3
TGTGCCTGGTCCATCGACAGGGCGGGCACTGAAGCTTTCTTT CAWSIDRAGTEAFF TRBD1 TRBJ1-1 many TRBV30
TGTGCCAGCAGTGCGGGATTTTCTGGAAACACCATATATTTT CASSAGFSGNTIYF . TRBJ1-3 . TRBV12-3/TRBV12-4
TGTGCCAGCAGCCGGACTAGCGGGAGTGGTGATACGCAGTATTTT CASSRTSGSGDTQYF TRBD2 TRBJ2-3 . TRBV5-8
TGTGCCAGCACCCCCCGAAGGGTCGGCAATCAGCCCCAGCATTTT CASTPRRVGNQPQHF . TRBJ1-5 few TRBV2
TGTGCCAGCAGTTCCGGACTAGCGGCTACCACAGATACGCAGTATTTT CASSSGLAATTDTQYF TRBD2 TRBJ2-3 . TRBV6-2/TRBV6-3
TGTGCCACCAGCAGAGATCCTGGACTCCCCAATGAGCAGTTCTTC CATSRDPGLPNEQFF . TRBJ2-1 . TRBV15
TGTGCCAGCAGCACCAGCGGGAGGGTCTACGAGCAGTACTTC CASSTSGRVYEQYF TRBD2 TRBJ2-7 many TRBV7-9
TGTGCCATCAGTGAGTCGACAGGGGCCGTTTATGGCTACACCTTC CAISESTGAVYGYTF TRBD1 TRBJ1-2 many TRBV10-3
TGTGCCAGCACCCAGCGGGTATATAAAGGGGGAACCGGGGAGCTGTTTTTT CASTQRVYKGGTGELFF . TRBJ2-2 many TRBV12-3/TRBV12-4
TGTGCCAGCAGTTTTAGCGCGCCGGTTAGCACAGATACGCAGTATTTT CASSFSAPVSTDTQYF . TRBJ2-3 many TRBV12-3/TRBV12-4
TGTGCCAGCAGCTCGGATGACACCGCGGGCAATCAGCCCCAGCATTTT CASSSDDTAGNQPQHF . TRBJ1-5 once TRBV7-2
TGTGTCAGCAGTTTACGGGGGGGGGAGACCCAGTACTTC CVSSLRGGETQYF TRBD2 TRBJ2-5 few TRBV28
TGTGCCAGCAGTTTATCCCCCGGGACAGGGTGGGAGGATGAGCAGTTCTTC CASSLSPGTGWEDEQFF TRBD1 TRBJ2-1 many TRBV28
TGTGCCAGCAGAGGACAGGGCCCAAACATTCAGTACTTC CASRGQGPNIQYF TRBD1 TRBJ2-4 few TRBV6-2/TRBV6-3
TGTGCCAGCAGCTCAAGGACAGGGACTAATGAAAAACTGTTTTTT CASSSRTGTNEKLFF TRBD1 TRBJ1-4 . TRBV11-2
TGTGCCAGCAGGGCCCGCGCGCAAGAGACCCAGTACTTC CASRARAQETQYF . TRBJ2-5 many TRBV28
TGTGCCAGCAGGTCAGGGTTCTCGGGGAATGAGCAGTTCTTC CASRSGFSGNEQFF . TRBJ2-1 few TRBV7-2
TGTGCCAGCAGCGTAGCTACGCCTAATGGCTACACCTTC CASSVATPNGYTF . TRBJ1-2 few TRBV9
TGTGCCTGCCAGCGGGGGGGGACCAATCAGCCCCAGCATTTT CACQRGGTNQPQHF . TRBJ1-5 . TRBV30
TGTGCCAGCAGTTTAAGTCCGTGGGCCACAGCGGATCGAGATACGCAGTATTTT CASSLSPWATADRDTQYF . TRBJ2-3 many TRBV28
TGTGCCAGCAGTTATACCCATCCCTCTACTGAAGCTTTCTTT CASSYTHPSTEAFF . TRBJ1-1 many TRBV7-9
TGTGCCAGCAGCTTACGGGGACAGGGGGCCCACGAGCAGTACTTC CASSLRGQGAHEQYF TRBD1 TRBJ2-7 . TRBV7-3
TGCAGTGCTAACAAACAGGGGGCGAACACTGAAGCTTTCTTT CSANKQGANTEAFF TRBD1 TRBJ1-1 few TRBV20-1
TGTGCCAGCAGTTACATGGACCCCTATGGCTACACCTTC CASSYMDPYGYTF . TRBJ1-2 many TRBV6-2/TRBV6-3
TGCGCCAGCAGCTTGGTGGGGGCGGGAGATACGCAGTATTTT CASSLVGAGDTQYF . TRBJ2-3 . TRBV5-1
TGCAGTGTCGGCCTCGCCGCCGAGCAGTACTTC CSVGLAAEQYF . TRBJ2-7 many TRBV20-1
TGTGCCAGCAGCTCACAGACGGCACAAGAGACCCAGTACTTC CASSSQTAQETQYF . TRBJ2-5 . TRBV11-2
TGTGCCAGCAGTGAGGGGAGCGGCACAGATACGCAGTATTTT CASSEGSGTDTQYF . TRBJ2-3 many TRBV2
TGCAGTGCTACCCGGCCGGACACCTACGAGCAGTACTTC CSATRPDTYEQYF . TRBJ2-7 few TRBV20-1
TGCAGTGCTAGAGACCGCCTGGACAGGGGATTCGACGAGCAGTACTTC CSARDRLDRGFDEQYF TRBD1 TRBJ2-7 few TRBV20-1
TGTGCCAGCAGTGAAGTATATCCGTCGGGTGCCGTTGAGCAGTTCTTC CASSEVYPSGAVEQFF . TRBJ2-1 many TRBV6-1